The 9 T cell receptor beta chains listed next were all sequenced from one sample in a study of cytomegalovirus exposure and HLA in healthy donors. Method: immunoSEQ multiplex PCR; TCRdb's copy keeps in-frame clones and lacks some. The table lists roughly 110,000 clones, 88% of them singletons. The material sequenced was PBMCs. Receptors were obtained from a woman aged 18-29 years in good health and CMV-seropositive.

The V gene is TRBV19, the J gene TRBJ1-2; 11 positions match TRBD1. The CDR3 extends over 16 amino acids. V shed 6 bases, J shed 0 bases, and the junction held 6 bases outside the gene matches. Per germline, CDR1 LNHDA and CDR2 SQIVND (reference sequence). The CDR3 protein is CASRGTGGSTNYGYTF. The CDR3 nucleotides read TGTGCCAGTAGGGGGACAGGGGGAAGTACTAACTATGGCTACACCTTC.

This chain links TRBV5-5 with TRBJ1-1, with no clear D. Trimming removed 2 bases at V and 1 base at J, with 18 bases between. The CDR3 has 17 residues. The germline V gene encodes CDR1 SGHKS and CDR2 YYEKEE (reference sequence). CDR3 residues: CASSFSLSRDRNTEAFF. Here the CDR3 DNA reads TGTGCCAGCAGCTTCTCTCTCTCTCGGGATCGGAACACTGAAGCTTTCTTT. Complete variable domain (other parts from reference TRBV5-5 and TRBJ1-1): DAGVTQSPTHLIKTRGQQVTLRCSPISGHKSVSWYQQVLGQGPQFIFQYYEKEERGRGNFPDRFSARQFPNYSSELNVNALLLGDSALYLCASSFSLSRDRNTEAFFGQGTRLTVV.

The V gene is TRBV5-6, the J gene TRBJ1-2; D is ambiguous. This CDR3 has 14 amino acids. V dropped 5 bases and J dropped 2 bases, with 13 bases sitting between them. Germline CDR1 reads SGHDT; CDR2 reads YYEEEE. The CDR3 sequence is CASSARAGNYGYTF. CDR3 DNA sequence: TGTGCCAGCAGTGCAAGGGCGGGGAACTATGGCTACACCTTC.

V gene TRBV28 combines with J gene TRBJ2-1; 10 positions agree with TRBD2. CDR3 length: 15 amino acids. The trim removed 7 bases at V and 9 bases at J, leaving 12 bases unmatched. CDR1 MDHEN and CDR2 SYDVKM come from the germline V gene. CDR3 nucleotide sequence: TGTGCCAGCATCCAAGCGGGGGGGGCCTGGGTTGAGCAGTTCTTC. Its translation is CASIQAGGAWVEQFF.

CDR3 sequence reads: CASSLSGLLSGNTIYF. The CDR3 bases are TGTGCCAGCAGTTTGTCAGGGCTTCTCTCTGGAAACACCATATATTTT. The rearrangement uses TRBV28 and TRBJ1-3; D is perhaps TRBD1 (5 bases). Germline V lookup: CDR1 MDHEN, CDR2 SYDVKM. The CDR3 consists of 16 residues. Trimming shortened V by 3 bases and J by 0 bases, and 12 bases separated the two germline ends.

The chain couples TRBV7-2 to TRBJ1-1; possibly TRBD1 for D (6 bases). With 0 bases removed from V and 8 bases from J, the gap between germline ends came to 13 bases. Germline assignment: CDR1 SGHTA and CDR2 FQGNSA. This CDR3 spans 14 amino acids. Written as DNA, the CDR3 is TGTGCCAGCAGCTTAGCGGGGGGGCGAGTGGAAGCTTTCTTT. It translates to CASSLAGGRVEAFF. The full variable domain, in which reference TRBV7-2 and TRBJ1-1 provide the parts outside the CDR3, is GAGVSQSPSNKVTEKGKDVELRCDPISGHTALYWYRQSLGQGLEFLIYFQGNSAPDKSGLPSDRFSAERTGGSVSTLTIQRTQQEDSAVYLCASSLAGGRVEAFFGQGTRLTVV.

The chain employs TRBV5-1 and TRBJ1-2; D gene unclear. The germline V and J ends were trimmed by 4 bases and 5 bases, with 9 bases remaining between them. Germline CDR1 is SGHRS and CDR2 is YFSETQ. The CDR3 runs 12 residues. CDR3 sequence (DNA): TGCGCCAGCAGCCCTGACGGGTATGGCTACACCTTC. Its protein is CASSPDGYGYTF. The full variable domain, rest sourced from reference TRBV5-1 and TRBJ1-2, is KAGVTQTPRYLIKTRGQQVTLSCSPISGHRSVSWYQQTPGQGLQFLFEYFSETQRNKGNFPGRFSGRQFSNSRSEMNVSTLELGDSALYLCASSPDGYGYTFGSGTRLTVV.

This clone is a singleton in its sample. The rearrangement uses TRBV10-3 and TRBJ1-2; maybe TRBD1 (5 bases). With 0 bases removed from V and 3 bases from J, the gap between germline ends came to 5 bases. Germline assignment: CDR1 ENHRY and CDR2 SYGVKD. The CDR3 runs 13 residues. CDR3 nucleotide sequence: TGTGCCATCAGTGAGTCGACAGACTATGGCTACACCTTC. As protein: CAISESTDYGYTF.

This rearrangement joins TRBV6-6 to TRBJ2-1; 9 positions agree with TRBD2. The CDR3 length is 16 residues. Germline loops: CDR1 MNHNY, CDR2 SVGAGI (reference sequence). Germline trimming cut 5 bases from V and 4 bases from J; bases unmatched to any gene: 9. The CDR3 region has the DNA TGTGCCAGCAGTACCCGAAGCGGGGGGCGGTACAATGAGCAGTTCTTC. Translating gives CASSTRSGGRYNEQFF.